Each of the 12 T cell receptor beta chains below was sequenced from the same sample in a study of blood T cell repertoires in COVID-19. Repertoires were generated with immunoSEQ multiplex PCR, while TCRdb's copy carries only in-frame clones and drops some. The sample yields 43,000 or so clones, roughly 87% seen once. The sequencing sample was made of peripheral blood. The receptors were sampled from a man aged 60 to 69 with active COVID-19.

V gene TRBV10-3 combines with J gene TRBJ2-1, with 8 nucleotides matching TRBD1. CDR3 length equals 16 residues. Germline loops: CDR1 ENHRY, CDR2 SYGVKD. The V segment lost 2 bases and the J segment 5 bases; nucleotides outside the gene matches: 8. The chain's CDR3 is CAISETRTGTHNEQFF. The CDR3 region has the DNA TGTGCCATCAGTGAGACCCGGACAGGGACCCACAATGAGCAGTTCTTC.

The chain couples TRBV27 to TRBJ1-2; maybe TRBD1 (5 bases). Trimming cost V 6 bases and J 2 bases, with 19 bases left between them. Germline V CDR1 and CDR2: MNHEY, SMNVEV (reference sequence). This CDR3 comprises 16 residues. The CDR3 region has the DNA TGTGCCAGCAGCACCGATAGGGGTTACGGCAACTATGGCTACACCTTC. It translates to CASSTDRGYGNYGYTF.

This rearrangement joins TRBV7-2 to TRBJ2-6; D possibly corresponds to TRBD1 (5 bases). The V and J ends lost 1 base and 5 bases respectively, with 9 bases between them. This CDR3 contains 15 residues. The germline V gene has CDR1 SGHTA and CDR2 FQGNSA. Here the CDR3 DNA reads TGTGCCAGCAGCTTAGGGGCAGGGAGGGCCAACGTCCTGACTTTC. Translating gives CASSLGAGRANVLTF.

The chain couples TRBV7-8 to TRBJ1-1; TRBD1 matches at 7 bases. The CDR3 extends over 17 amino acids. With V trimmed by 6 bases and J by 1 base, 14 bases remained unmatched. In germline, CDR1 is SGHVS, CDR2 FQNEAQ. The CDR3 loop reads CASRPTRTGRRNTEAFF. CDR3 coding DNA: TGTGCCAGCAGACCCACCCGGACAGGTCGAAGGAACACTGAAGCTTTCTTT. Drawing the rest from reference TRBV7-8 and TRBJ1-1, the complete variable domain is GAGVSQSPRYKVAKRGQDVALRCDPISGHVSLFWYQQALGQGPEFLTYFQNEAQLDKSGLPSDRFFAERPEGSVSTLKIQRTQQEDSAVYLCASRPTRTGRRNTEAFFGQGTRLTVV.

The rearrangement uses TRBV7-3 and TRBJ2-2; TRBD1 aligns across 10 bases. CDR3 length: 16 amino acids. V lost 1 base and J lost 6; bases outside the gene matches: 5. From germline, CDR1 is SGHTA and CDR2 FQGTGA. The CDR3 nucleotides read TGTGCCAGCAGCTTAATGACAGGGGGCAGAGCCGGGGAGCTGTTTTTT. Protein product: CASSLMTGGRAGELFF. Full variable domain (rest looked up from reference TRBV7-3 and TRBJ2-2): GAGVSQTPSNKVTEKGKYVELRCDPISGHTALYWYRQSLGQGPEFLIYFQGTGAADDSGLPNDRFFAVRPEGSVSTLKIQRTERGDSAVYLCASSLMTGGRAGELFFGEGSRLTVL.

The chain is built from TRBV6-2 or TRBV6-3 and TRBJ2-3; D is undetermined. CDR1 is MNHEY, CDR2 SVGEGT, per germline. V was cut by 2 bases and J by 5 bases, with 5 bases left in between. The CDR3 consists of 12 residues. This CDR3 is CASSYERDTQYF. The CDR3, as DNA: TGTGCCAGCAGTTACGAGAGAGATACGCAGTATTTT.

The chain uses TRBV19 and TRBJ2-3; 12 positions match TRBD2. Germline V gene sequence: CDR1 LNHDA, CDR2 SQIVND (reference sequence). V lost 3 bases, J lost 6 bases, and 4 bases stayed unmatched. CDR3 length equals 15 residues. Here the CDR3 DNA reads TGTGCCAGTAGTATCCCTAGCGGGGGGGCCGATACGCAGTATTTT. Translated: CASSIPSGGADTQYF.

The V call is TRBV18, the J call TRBJ2-2; 9 bases line up with TRBD1. The V gene's germline CDR1 is KGHSH and CDR2 LQKENI. The CDR3 is made up of 15 amino acids. Germline trimming cut 3 bases from V and 3 bases from J; bases unmatched to any gene: 2. CDR3 DNA: TGTGCCAGCTCACCCAGGACAGGGGACACCGGGGAGCTGTTTTTT. Protein: CASSPRTGDTGELFF.

The chain is built from TRBV9 and TRBJ2-5; 9 nucleotides agree with TRBD1. CDR3 length: 15 amino acids. Looked up from germline, CDR1 is SGDLS and CDR2 is YYNGEE. V shed 4 bases and J 2 bases; nucleotides not matched to a gene: 6. The CDR3 region is CASSFGQGPQETQYF. CDR3 nucleotides: TGTGCCAGCAGCTTCGGACAGGGGCCGCAAGAGACCCAGTACTTC.

In DNA, the CDR3 is TGTGCCAGCAGTCATAGGACAGGGAGGACTGAAGCTTTCTTT. It specifies CASSHRTGRTEAFF. The gene calls are TRBV28 and TRBJ1-1, with TRBD1 identical over 8 bases. V gave up 5 bases and J gave up 5 bases; unmatched junction bases: 7. CDR1 is MDHEN and CDR2 is SYDVKM in the germline V gene. The CDR3 loop spans 14 amino acids.

The chain combines TRBV6-5 with TRBJ2-5; D might be TRBD1 (5 bases). Germline V gene lookup returns CDR1 MNHEY and CDR2 SVGAGI. V was clipped by 7 bases and J by 5 bases, with 20 bases between them. The CDR3 consists of 15 residues. This chain's CDR3 is CASTRRPGLGETQYF. The CDR3 DNA sequence: TGTGCCAGCACCCGCCGCCCAGGGCTGGGGGAGACCCAGTACTTC.

The rearrangement links TRBV29-1 to TRBJ1-4; 7 bases agree with TRBD1. Germline V CDR1 and CDR2: SQVTM, ANQGSEA. Unmatched junction bases numbered 5, after V lost 7 bases and J lost 6 bases. The CDR3 contains 12 residues. The CDR3 sequence: CSGRQGYEKLFF. Written as DNA, the CDR3 is TGCAGCGGAAGACAGGGTTATGAAAAACTGTTTTTT.